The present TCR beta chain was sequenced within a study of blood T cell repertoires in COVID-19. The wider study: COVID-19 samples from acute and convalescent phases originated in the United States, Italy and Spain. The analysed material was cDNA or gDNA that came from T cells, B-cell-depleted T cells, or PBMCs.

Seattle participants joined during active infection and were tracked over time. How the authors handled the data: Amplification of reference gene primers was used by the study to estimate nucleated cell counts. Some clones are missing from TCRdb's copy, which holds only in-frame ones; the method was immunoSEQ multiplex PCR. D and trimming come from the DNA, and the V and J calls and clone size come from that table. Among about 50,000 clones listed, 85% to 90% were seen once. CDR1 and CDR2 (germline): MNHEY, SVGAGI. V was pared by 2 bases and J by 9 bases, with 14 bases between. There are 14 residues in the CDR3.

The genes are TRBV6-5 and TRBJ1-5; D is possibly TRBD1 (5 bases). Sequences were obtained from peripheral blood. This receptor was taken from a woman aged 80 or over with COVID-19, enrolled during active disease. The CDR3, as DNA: TGTGCCAGCAGTTACGCAGGGATAGTCGGGCCCCAGCATTTT. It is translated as CASSYAGIVGPQHF.